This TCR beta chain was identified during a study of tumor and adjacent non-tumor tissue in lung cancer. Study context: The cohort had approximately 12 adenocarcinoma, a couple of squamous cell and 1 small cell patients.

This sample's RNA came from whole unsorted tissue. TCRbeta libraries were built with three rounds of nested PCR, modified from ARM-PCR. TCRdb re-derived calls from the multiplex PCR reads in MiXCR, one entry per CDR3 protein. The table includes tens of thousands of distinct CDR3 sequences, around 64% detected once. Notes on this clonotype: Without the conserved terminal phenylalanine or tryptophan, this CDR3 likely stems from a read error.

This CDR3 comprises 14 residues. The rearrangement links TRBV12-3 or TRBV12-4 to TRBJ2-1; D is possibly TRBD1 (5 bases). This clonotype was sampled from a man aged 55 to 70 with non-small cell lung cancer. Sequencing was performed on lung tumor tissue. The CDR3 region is CASSIAGARNEQFL. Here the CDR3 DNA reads TGTGCCAGCAGTATAGCTGGGGCTAGGAATGAGCAGTTCTTA.